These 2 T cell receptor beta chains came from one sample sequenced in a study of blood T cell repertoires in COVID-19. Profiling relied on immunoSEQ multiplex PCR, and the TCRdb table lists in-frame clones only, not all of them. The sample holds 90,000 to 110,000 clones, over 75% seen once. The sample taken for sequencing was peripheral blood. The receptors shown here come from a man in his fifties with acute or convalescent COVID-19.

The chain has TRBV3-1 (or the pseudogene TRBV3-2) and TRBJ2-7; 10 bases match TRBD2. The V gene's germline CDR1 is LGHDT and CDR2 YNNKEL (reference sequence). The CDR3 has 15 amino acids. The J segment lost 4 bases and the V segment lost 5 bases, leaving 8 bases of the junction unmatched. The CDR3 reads CASSNGLAAGYEQYF. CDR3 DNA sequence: TGTGCCAGCAGCAACGGACTAGCGGCAGGGTACGAGCAGTACTTC.

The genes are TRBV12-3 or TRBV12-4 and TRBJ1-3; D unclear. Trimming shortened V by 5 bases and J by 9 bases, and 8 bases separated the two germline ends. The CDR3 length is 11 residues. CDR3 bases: TGTGCCAGCAGTCCCCCGGGCACCATATATTTT. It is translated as CASSPPGTIYF.